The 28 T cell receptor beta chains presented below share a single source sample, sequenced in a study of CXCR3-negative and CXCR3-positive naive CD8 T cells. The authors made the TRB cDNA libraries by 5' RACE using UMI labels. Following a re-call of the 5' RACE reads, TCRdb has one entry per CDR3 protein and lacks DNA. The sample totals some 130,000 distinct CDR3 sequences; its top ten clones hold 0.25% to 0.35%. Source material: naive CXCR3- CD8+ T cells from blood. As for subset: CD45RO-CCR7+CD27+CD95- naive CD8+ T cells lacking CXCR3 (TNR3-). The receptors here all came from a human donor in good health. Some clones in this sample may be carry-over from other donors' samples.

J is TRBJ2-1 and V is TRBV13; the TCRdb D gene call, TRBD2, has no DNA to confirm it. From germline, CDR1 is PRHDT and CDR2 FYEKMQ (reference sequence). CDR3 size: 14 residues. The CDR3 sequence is CASSSPLAGDEQFF.

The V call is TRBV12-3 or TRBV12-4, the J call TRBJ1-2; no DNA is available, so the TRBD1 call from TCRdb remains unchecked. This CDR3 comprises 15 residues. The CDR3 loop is CASSSPRGSGYGYTF.

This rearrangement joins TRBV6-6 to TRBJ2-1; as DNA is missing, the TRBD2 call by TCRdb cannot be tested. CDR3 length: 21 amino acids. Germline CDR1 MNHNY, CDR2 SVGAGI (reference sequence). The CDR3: CASSYSDFTIGLAGGYNEQFF.

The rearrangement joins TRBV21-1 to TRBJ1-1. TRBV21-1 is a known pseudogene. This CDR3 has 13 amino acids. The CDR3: CASSIDRATEAFF.

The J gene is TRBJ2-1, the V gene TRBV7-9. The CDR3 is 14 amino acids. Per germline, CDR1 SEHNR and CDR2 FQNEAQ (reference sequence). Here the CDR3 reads CASSLASSYNEQFF.

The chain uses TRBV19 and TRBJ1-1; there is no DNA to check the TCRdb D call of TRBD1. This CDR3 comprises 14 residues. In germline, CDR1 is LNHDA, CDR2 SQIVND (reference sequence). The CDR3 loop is CAPMAGQGDTEAFF.

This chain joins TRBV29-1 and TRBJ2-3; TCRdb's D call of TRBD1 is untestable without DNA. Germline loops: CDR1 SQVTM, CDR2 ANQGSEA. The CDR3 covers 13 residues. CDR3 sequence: CSAPGQGTDTQYF.

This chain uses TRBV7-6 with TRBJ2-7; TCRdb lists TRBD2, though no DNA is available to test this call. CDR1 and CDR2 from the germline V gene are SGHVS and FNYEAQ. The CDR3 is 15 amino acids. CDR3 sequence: CASSLLAGGPSEQYF.

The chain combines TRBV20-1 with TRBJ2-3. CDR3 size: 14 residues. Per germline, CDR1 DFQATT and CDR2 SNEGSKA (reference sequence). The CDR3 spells CSARDLILTDTQYF.

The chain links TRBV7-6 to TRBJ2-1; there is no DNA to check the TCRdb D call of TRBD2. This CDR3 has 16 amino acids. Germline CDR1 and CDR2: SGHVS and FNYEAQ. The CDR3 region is CASSRSGLAVYNEQFF.

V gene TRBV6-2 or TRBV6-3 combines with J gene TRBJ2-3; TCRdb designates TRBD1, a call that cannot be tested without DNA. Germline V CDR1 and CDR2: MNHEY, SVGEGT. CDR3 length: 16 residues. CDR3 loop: CASCRVPGPHTDTQYF.

CDR3 amino acids: CVSSPVQRTGRSSTEAFF. The chain joins TRBV6-2 or TRBV6-3 to TRBJ1-1; no DNA is available, so the TRBD1 call from TCRdb remains unchecked. Germline V lookup: CDR1 MNHEY, CDR2 SVGEGT. This CDR3 is 18 amino acids long.

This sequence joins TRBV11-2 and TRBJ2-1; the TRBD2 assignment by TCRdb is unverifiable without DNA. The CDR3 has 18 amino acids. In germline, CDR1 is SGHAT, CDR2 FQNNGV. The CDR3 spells CASDSIVVLAGIYNEQFF. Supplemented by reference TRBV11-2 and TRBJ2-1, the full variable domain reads EAGVAQSPRYKIIEKRQSVAFWCNPISGHATLYWYQQILGQGPKLLIQFQNNGVVDDSQLPKDRFSAERLKGVDSTLKIQPAKLEDSAVYLCASDSIVVLAGIYNEQFFGPGTRLTVL.

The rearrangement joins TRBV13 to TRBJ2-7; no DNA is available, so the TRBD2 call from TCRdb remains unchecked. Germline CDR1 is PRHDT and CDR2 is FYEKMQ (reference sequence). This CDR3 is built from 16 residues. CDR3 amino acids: CASSLSGTSGNYEQYF. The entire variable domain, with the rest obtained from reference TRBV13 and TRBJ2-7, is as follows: AAGVIQSPRHLIKEKRETATLKCYPIPRHDTVYWYQQGPGQDPQFLISFYEKMQSDKGSIPDRFSAQQFSDYHSELNMSSLELGDSALYFCASSLSGTSGNYEQYFGPGTRLTVT.

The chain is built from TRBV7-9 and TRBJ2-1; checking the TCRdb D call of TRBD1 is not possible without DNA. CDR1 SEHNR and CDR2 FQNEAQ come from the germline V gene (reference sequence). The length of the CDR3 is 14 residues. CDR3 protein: CASRGRQGGSEQFF.

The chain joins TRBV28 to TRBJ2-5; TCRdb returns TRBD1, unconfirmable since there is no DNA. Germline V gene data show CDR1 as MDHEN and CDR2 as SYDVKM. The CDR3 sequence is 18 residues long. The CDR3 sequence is CASGQPTGGFDVSETQYF.

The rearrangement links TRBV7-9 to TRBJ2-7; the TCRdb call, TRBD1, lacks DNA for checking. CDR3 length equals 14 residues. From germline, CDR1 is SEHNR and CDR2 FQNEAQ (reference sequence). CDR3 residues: CASSFYRSHYEQYF.

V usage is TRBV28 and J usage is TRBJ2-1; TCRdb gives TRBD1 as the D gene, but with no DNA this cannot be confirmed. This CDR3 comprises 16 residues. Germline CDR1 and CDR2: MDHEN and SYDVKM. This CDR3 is CASRWGQGLMGNEQFF.

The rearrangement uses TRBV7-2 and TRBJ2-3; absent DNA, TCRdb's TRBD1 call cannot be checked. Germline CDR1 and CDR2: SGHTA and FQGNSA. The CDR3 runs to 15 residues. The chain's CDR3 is CASSAGPSSTDTQYF.

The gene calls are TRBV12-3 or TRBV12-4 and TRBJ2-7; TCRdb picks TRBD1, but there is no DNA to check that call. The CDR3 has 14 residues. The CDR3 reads CASSPGQKTYEQYF.

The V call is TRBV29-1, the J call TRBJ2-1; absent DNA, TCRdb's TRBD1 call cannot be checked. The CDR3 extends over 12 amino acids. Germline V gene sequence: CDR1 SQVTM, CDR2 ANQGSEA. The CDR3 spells CSVEGNGTKQFF.

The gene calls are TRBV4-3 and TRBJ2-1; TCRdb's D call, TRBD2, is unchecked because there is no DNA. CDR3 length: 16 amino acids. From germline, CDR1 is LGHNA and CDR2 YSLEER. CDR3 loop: CASSQDAGLIVNEQFF.

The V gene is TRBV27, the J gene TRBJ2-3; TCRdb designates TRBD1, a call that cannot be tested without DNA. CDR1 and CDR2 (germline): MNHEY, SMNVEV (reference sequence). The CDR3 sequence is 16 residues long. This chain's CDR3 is CASSRLGQIGTDTQYF.

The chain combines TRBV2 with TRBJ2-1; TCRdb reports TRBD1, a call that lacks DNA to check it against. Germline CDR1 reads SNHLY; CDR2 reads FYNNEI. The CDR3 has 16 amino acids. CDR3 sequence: CASSGTGPLSYNEQFF. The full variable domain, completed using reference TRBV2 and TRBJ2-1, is EPEVTQTPSHQVTQMGQEVILRCVPISNHLYFYWYRQILGQKVEFLVSFYNNEISEKSEIFDDQFSVERPDGSNFTLKIRSTKLEDSAMYFCASSGTGPLSYNEQFFGPGTRLTVL.

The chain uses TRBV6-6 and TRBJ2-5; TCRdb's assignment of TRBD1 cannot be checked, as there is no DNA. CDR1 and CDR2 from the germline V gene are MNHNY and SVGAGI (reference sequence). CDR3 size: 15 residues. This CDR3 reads CASSYDGGLGETQYF.

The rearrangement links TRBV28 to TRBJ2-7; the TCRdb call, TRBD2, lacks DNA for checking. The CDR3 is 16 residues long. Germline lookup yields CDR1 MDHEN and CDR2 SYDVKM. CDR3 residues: CASSLGTSGSSYEQYF.

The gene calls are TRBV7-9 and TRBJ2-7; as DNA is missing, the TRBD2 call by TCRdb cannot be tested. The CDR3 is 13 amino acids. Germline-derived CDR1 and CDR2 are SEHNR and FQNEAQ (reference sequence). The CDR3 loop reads CASSPGPTYEQYF. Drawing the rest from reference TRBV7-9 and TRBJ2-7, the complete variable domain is DTGVSQNPRHKITKRGQNVTFRCDPISEHNRLYWYRQTLGQGPEFLTYFQNEAQLEKSRLLSDRFSAERPKGSFSTLEIQRTEQGDSAMYLCASSPGPTYEQYFGPGTRLTVT.

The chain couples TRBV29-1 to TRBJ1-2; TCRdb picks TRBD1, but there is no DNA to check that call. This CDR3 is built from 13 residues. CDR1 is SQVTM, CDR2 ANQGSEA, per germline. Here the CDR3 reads CSASGTGVYGYTF.